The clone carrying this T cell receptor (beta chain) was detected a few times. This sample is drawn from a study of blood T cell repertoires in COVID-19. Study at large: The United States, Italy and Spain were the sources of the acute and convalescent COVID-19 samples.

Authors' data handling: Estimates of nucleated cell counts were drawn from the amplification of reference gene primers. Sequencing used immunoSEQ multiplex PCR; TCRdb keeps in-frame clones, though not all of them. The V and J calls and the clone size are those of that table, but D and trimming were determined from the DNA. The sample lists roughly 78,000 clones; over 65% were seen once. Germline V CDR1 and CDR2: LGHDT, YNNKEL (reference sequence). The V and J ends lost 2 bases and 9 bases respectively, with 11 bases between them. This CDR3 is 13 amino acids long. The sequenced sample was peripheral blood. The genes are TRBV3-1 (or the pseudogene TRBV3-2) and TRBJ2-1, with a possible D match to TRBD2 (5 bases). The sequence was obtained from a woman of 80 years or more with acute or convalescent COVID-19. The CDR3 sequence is CASSQHLAGEQFF. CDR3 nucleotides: TGTGCCAGCAGCCAACATCTAGCCGGTGAGCAGTTCTTC.